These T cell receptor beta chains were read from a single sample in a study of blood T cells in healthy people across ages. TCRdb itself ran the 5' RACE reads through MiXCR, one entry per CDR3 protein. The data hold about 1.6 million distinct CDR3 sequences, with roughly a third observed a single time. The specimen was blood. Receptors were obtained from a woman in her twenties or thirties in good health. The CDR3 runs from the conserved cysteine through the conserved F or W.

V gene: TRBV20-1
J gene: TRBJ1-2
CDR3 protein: CSVQTDNIDPRYGYTF

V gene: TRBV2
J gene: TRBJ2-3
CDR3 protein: CASSGTSGGPSADTQYF

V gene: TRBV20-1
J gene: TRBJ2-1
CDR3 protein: CSAPPGRLAGGEQFF

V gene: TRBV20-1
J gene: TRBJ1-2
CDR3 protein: CSATRMTGNYGYTF

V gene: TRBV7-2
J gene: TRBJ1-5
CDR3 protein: CASSFAGGQPQHF

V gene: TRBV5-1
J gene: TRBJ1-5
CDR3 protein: CASSLESGYNQPQHF

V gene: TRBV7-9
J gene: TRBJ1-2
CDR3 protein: CASSNPAGTAYGCTF

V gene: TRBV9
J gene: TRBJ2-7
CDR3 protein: CANSTPPRETYEQYF

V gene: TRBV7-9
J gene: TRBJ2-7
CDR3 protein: CASSLARTGEYEQYF

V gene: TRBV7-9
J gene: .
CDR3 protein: CASQLDQGRGGYEQYF

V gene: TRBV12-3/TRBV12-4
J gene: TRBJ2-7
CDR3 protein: CASSLRIGGVDEQYF

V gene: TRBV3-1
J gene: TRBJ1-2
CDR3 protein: CASSQDQGAYGYTF

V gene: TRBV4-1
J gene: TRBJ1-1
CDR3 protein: CASSEGQGTVSLQAFF

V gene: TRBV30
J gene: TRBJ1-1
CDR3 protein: CAWSPTVNTEAFF

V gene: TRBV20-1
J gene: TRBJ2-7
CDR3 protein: CSAPVGARPGEQYF

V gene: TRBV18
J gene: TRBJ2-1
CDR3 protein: CASSPGTGEGEQFF

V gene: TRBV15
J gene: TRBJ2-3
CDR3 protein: CATSKRGPGGDTQYF

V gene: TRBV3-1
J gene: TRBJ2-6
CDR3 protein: CASSPGGGSGANVRTF

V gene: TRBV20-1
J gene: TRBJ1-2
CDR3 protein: CSAPPFRGIGGYTF

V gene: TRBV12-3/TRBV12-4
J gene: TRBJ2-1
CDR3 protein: CASSLDRFSEQFF

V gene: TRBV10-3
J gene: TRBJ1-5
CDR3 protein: CATQPGLLGGDQPQHF

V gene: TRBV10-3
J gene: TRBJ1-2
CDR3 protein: CAISESHNNYGYTF

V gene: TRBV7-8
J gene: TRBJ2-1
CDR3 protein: CASSLSLAGGQSGNEQFF

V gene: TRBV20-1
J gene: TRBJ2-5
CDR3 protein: CSAPSPRGGETQYF

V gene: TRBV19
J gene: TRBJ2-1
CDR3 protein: CASRQDVYNEQFF

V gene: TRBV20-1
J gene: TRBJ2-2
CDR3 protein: CSAREGGGQPGELFF

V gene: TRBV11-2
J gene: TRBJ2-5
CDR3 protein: CASSFVGGETQYF

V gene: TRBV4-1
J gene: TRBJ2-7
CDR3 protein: CASSYPPGLAEVYEQYF

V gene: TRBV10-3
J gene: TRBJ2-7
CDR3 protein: CAISERRGMSEQYF

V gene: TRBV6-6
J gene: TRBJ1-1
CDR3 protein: CASSYSFEAFF

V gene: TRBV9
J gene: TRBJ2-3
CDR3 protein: CASSVEATGLLDTQYF

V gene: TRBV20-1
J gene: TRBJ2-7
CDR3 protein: CSVRRDEQYF

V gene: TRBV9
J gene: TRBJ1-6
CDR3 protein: CASSVTGGEYSPLHF

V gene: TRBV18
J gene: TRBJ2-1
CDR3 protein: CASSPKRTYMAEQFF

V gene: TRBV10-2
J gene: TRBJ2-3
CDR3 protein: CASSKQGLPSGVSYF

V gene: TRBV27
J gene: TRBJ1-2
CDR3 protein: CASSPGQGASGYTF

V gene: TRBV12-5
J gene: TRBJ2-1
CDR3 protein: CASGPGLTQFF

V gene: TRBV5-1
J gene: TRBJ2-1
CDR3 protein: CASSWPTSVEQFF

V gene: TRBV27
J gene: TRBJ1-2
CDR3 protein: CASKTGGNGYTF

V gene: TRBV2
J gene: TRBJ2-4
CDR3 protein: CASTKAGGLAKNIQYF

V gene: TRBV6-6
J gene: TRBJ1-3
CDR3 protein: CASSPRTASGNTIYF

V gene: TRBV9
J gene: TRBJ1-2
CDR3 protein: CASSPPGTGSAGYTF

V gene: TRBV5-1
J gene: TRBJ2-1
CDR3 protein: CASSLAGKPSSYNEQFF

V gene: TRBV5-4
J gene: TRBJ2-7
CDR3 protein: CASSSGQPPSYEQYF